Only one count was recorded for the clone carrying this TCR beta chain. This entry comes from a study of T cell responses to AZD1222 COVID-19 vaccine. CDR3 length: 14 amino acids. The V end was cut by 3 bases, the J end by 2 bases, with 10 bases between. Germline V gene sequence: CDR1 MGHRA, CDR2 YSYEKL. Sequencing was performed with immunoSEQ multiplex PCR; in TCRdb, only in-frame clones are kept and a portion is missing. The repertoire includes tens of thousands of clones, 75% to 90% of them detected once, and around 15% sits in the top ten. This chain links TRBV4-1 with TRBJ1-1; D not resolved. The receptor comes from an adult in good health. This specimen consisted of peripheral blood, obtained on day 0 of AZD1222 vaccination. The CDR3 DNA sequence: TGCGCCAGCAGCCACCGGTTCGGAAACACTGAAGCTTTCTTT. This sequence encodes CASSHRFGNTEAFF.